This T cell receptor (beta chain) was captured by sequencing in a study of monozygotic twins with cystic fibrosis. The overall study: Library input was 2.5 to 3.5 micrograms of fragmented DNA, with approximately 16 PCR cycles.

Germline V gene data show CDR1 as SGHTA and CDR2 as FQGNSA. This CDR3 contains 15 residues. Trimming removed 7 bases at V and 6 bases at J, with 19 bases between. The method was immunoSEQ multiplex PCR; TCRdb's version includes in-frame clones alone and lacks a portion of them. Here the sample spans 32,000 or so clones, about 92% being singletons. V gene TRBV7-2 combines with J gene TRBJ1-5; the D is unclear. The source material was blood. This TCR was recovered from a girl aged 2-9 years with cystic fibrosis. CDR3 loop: CASKKNLKQLQPQHF. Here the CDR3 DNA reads TGTGCCAGCAAAAAAAATCTAAAACAGCTTCAGCCCCAGCATTTT.